The TCR beta chain described here comes from a study of blood T cell repertoires in COVID-19. About the research overall: Researchers got acute and convalescent COVID-19 samples from the United States, Italy and Spain.

Authors' analysis steps: Amplification of reference gene primers provided the estimated nucleated cell counts. Here immunoSEQ multiplex PCR was the method, and the copy in TCRdb shows in-frame clones only, minus some. D and trimming were read from the DNA, whereas the V and J calls and clone size are those reported in that table. Of over 200,000 clones in the sample, about 87% are singletons; the top ten hold 2% to 2.5%. For this clone: Other DNA sequences of this sample code for an identical CDR3.

CDR1 is KGHDR, CDR2 SFDVKD, per germline. After removal of 2 bases from V and 4 bases from J, the junction contained 7 bases not matched to a gene. The CDR3 sequence is 16 residues long. Sequenced: peripheral blood. This chain connects TRBV24-1 to TRBJ1-5; TRBD1 matches at 7 bases. This receptor was identified in a woman in her forties or fifties with acute or convalescent COVID-19. The CDR3 nucleotides read TGTGCCACCAGTGATTCACAGGGGTTGGGGAATCAGCCCCAGCATTTT. It translates to CATSDSQGLGNQPQHF.